The entry below gives a single T cell receptor beta chain sequence along with its context. This clone's antigen is unknown. No qualities accompany the bases; no much larger clone lies one base away. The CDR3 has 12 amino acids, counting the end cysteine and phenylalanine. This entry keeps only the CDR3 DNA: 36 bases, framed from base 1. V is pared back by 3 bases and J by 5 bases, with 5 bases lying between the germline termini. CDR1 is given as MNHEY and CDR2 as SMNVEV, both from the germline V gene (reference sequence). The data were obtained in a study of blood T cell repertoires in COVID-19 (dated by TCRdb to the early 2020s). For the wider study: Samples covering the acute and convalescent phases of COVID-19 were provided by collaborators in the United States, Italy and Spain. The material from the prospective study consisted of cDNA or gDNA derived from T cells, B-cell-depleted T cells, or PBMCs. The dataset comprised deeply sampled blood TCRbeta repertoires from subjects exposed to, actively infected with, or recovered from COVID-19. The repertoires were made available in a free public database intended to serve as a resource for research on the immune response to SARS-CoV-2. Samples were obtained from the ongoing ImmuneRACE study (first 160 participants) and from approximately 1,200 subjects provided by 6 global collaborators. The sample metadata nearly always contained a de-identified subject ID, COVID-19 status, age in years and sex. HLA class I and class II types, where available, came from metadata supplied by the sample provider rather than from assay-based typing. Points the paper makes about the study in general: The amount of clinical and demographic metadata varied by source and participant and was provided uncurated.

TCRbeta CDR3 regions were amplified from genomic DNA using the immunoSEQ Assay, a bias-controlled multiplex PCR. The authors' analysis ran thus. The number of nucleated cells in each sample was estimated from the amplification of reference gene primers within the assay. Sequence reads were collapsed and filtered to measure the absolute abundance of every unique TCRbeta CDR3 rearrangement. For each sample, productive Simpson clonality was calculated as the square root of Simpson's diversity index over productive rearrangements. Here the immuneACCESS table is served through TCRdb, limited to in-frame sequences with V and J called. Missing clones are a known gap in these copies; in checked studies unresolved V genes cover under half, and the rest lacks a known reason. Clone size and V and J calls were adopted from that table, with D and trimming inferred from the DNA. This sample lists hundreds of thousands of clones; over 80% were detected once. The ten largest clones capture over 1% of the sample.

Participants in the prospective study were aged roughly 18 to 100 years, lived in 20 to 30 United States geographic areas, and enrolled through a virtual design. To assign participants to cohorts, the prospective study relied on clinical history that participants themselves reported in a screening survey and a study questionnaire. For ImmuneRACE Cohort 3, a participant was defined as recovered based on two consecutive negative NP/OP PCR tests, clearance by a healthcare professional, or resolution of symptoms. In the prospective study, mobile phlebotomists collected whole blood, serum and a nasopharyngeal or oropharyngeal swab from each participant. Additional blood draws and questionnaires over an approximately two-month period could optionally be provided by prospective study participants. Blood samples from the prospective study were shipped frozen or at room temperature prior to DNA extraction.

The sequenced material came from PBMCs or T cells enriched from blood (not recorded which). The origin of this receptor is a man younger than 40 who had recovered from COVID-19. The chain is made from TRBV27 and TRBJ2-1; 5 matching bases give a weak D call of TRBD2. The CDR3 has the sequence CASSFSDNEQFF. The nucleotide sequence reads as follows: TGTGCCAGCAGTTTTAGCGACAATGAGCAGTTCTTC.